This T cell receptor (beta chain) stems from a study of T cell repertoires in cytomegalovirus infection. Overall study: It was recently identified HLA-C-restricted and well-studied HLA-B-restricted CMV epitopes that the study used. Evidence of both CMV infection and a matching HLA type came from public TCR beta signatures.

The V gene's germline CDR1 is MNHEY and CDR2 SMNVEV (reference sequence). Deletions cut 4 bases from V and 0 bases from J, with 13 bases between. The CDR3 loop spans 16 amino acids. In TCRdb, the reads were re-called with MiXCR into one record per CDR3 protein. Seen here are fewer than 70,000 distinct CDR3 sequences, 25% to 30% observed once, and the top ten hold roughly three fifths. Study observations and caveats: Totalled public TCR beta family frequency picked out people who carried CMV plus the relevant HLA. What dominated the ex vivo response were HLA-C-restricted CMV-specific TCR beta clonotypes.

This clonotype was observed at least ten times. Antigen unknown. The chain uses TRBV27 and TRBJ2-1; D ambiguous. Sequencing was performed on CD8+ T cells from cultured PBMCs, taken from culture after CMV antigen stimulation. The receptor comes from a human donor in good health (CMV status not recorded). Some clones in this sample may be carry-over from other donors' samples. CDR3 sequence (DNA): TGTGCCAGCAGTTCCCCTTATTCAAGCTCCTACAATGAGCAGTTCTTC. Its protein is CASSSPYSSSYNEQFF.